The clone carrying this TCR beta chain has at least ten counts. The target antigen is unknown. Between the trimmed V and J ends, which lost 2 bases and 2 bases, there was a span of 7 bases. The V gene's germline CDR1 is MDHEN and CDR2 SYDVKM. The CDR3 is 14 amino acids. The data belong to a study of identical twins. Study conclusions and caveats: Potential partial confounding of zero-insertion analyses by invariant MAIT and iNKT cells was noted. High-abundance cord blood beta clonotypes had fewer insertions; memory repertoires showed none. Alpha sequences that were out-of-frame and twin-shared showed an excess of low generation probability.

TCRdb recomputed calls from the 5' RACE reads with MiXCR, one row per CDR3 protein. This table holds hundreds of thousands of distinct CDR3 sequences, over 5% found once. Material for sequencing was naive T cells sorted from blood. The chain recombines TRBV28 with TRBJ1-5, with D unclear. The clonotype originates from a man younger than 30 in good health. CDR3 coding DNA: TGTGCCAGCAGTTTAGGTGGGCGCAATCAGCCCCAGCATTTT. Protein: CASSLGGRNQPQHF.